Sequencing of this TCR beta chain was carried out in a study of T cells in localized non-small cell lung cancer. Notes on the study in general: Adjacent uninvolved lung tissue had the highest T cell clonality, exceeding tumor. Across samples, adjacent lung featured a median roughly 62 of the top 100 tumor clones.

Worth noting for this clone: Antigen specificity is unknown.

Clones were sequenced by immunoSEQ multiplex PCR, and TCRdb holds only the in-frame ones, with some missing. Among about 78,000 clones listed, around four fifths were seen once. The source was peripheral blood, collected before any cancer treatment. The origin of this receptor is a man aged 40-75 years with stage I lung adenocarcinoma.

CDR3 sequence (DNA): TGTGCCAGCAGTGCCTTTATAGGGGCCGAGCAGTACTTC. This sequence encodes CASSAFIGAEQYF. The V and J genes are TRBV6-5 and TRBJ2-7; D might be TRBD1 (5 bases). Trimming left V 5 bases short and J 6 bases short, with 14 bases between. CDR1 and CDR2 from the germline V gene are MNHEY and SVGAGI. CDR3 size: 13 residues.